The rows below give T cell receptor beta chains drawn from one sample of a study of long-term antiretroviral therapy in people with HIV. Produced via immunoSEQ multiplex PCR; TCRdb's table is partial and in-frame only. Counted here are roughly 35,000 clones, almost 85% occurring once; the ten biggest clones make up around 4.4%. The sequences come from unsorted PBMCs, collected about 3.3 years after starting antiretroviral therapy. All receptors come from a man in his late teens or twenties with HIV. The CDR3 runs from the conserved cysteine through the conserved F or W. A D gene is named only where the DNA matches it firmly. A clone size is listed for some rows: how often the clone was seen (once, few, many), or a class if it is expanded.

>TRBV29-1|-|TRBJ2-3|once
CSVEGWSTDTQYF
TGCAGCGTTGAGGGTTGGAGCACAGATACGCAGTATTTT
>TRBV2|TRBD2|TRBJ2-7|-
CASSEGVGSGSYEQYF
TGTGCCAGCAGTGAAGGTGTAGGTAGCGGGAGCTACGAGCAGTACTTC
>TRBV10-3|TRBD1|TRBJ2-6|-
CAISPRPGTGGPGANVLTF
TGTGCCATCAGTCCAAGGCCCGGGACAGGGGGCCCGGGGGCCAACGTCCTGACTTTC
>TRBV28|-|TRBJ1-1|-
CASKRIEAFF
TGTGCCAGCAAGAGGATTGAAGCTTTCTTT
>TRBV5-1|TRBD2|TRBJ2-7|-
CASTLGGTSGGKSYEQYF
TGCGCCAGCACCCTTGGAGGGACTAGCGGGGGAAAGTCCTACGAGCAGTACTTC
>TRBV5-4|-|TRBJ2-7|-
CASSLLSSYEQYF
TGTGCCAGCAGTTTACTGTCTTCCTACGAGCAGTACTTC
>TRBV19|TRBD2|TRBJ2-5|-
CASNGGGGSETQYF
TGTGCCAGCAATGGGGGGGGAGGGAGCGAGACCCAGTACTTC
>TRBV7-6|-|TRBJ2-7|-
CASSFPPGTAFTHEQYF
TGTGCCAGCAGCTTCCCCCCCGGGACGGCCTTTACCCACGAGCAGTACTTC
>TRBV6-5|-|TRBJ2-1|-
CASRPGNSINEQFF
TGTGCCAGCAGACCAGGGAATTCTATCAATGAGCAGTTCTTC
>TRBV6-5|TRBD1|TRBJ1-1|-
CASSYTGAPEAFF
TGTGCCAGCAGTTACACAGGGGCGCCTGAAGCTTTCTTT
>TRBV5-1|TRBD2|TRBJ2-1|-
CASSGPTSGGPYNEQFF
TGCGCCAGCAGCGGACCTACTAGCGGGGGGCCCTACAATGAGCAGTTCTTC
>TRBV27|-|TRBJ2-3|-
CASSPTDTQYF
TGTGCCAGCAGCCCCACAGATACGCAGTATTTT
>TRBV4-3|-|TRBJ2-3|-
CASSQEGVSTDTQYF
TGCGCCAGCAGCCAAGAGGGGGTTAGCACAGATACGCAGTATTTT
>TRBV19|-|TRBJ2-7|-
CASALTAVYEQYF
TGTGCCAGCGCTCTGACGGCAGTCTACGAGCAGTACTTC
>TRBV27|-|TRBJ2-6|-
CASRPRGEFDGANVLTF
TGTGCCAGCAGGCCTAGGGGGGAGTTTGACGGGGCCAACGTCCTGACTTTC
>TRBV9|-|TRBJ1-1|-
CASSEEGRSTEAFF
TGTGCCAGCAGCGAGGAGGGCAGGTCCACTGAAGCTTTCTTT
>TRBV5-1|TRBD1|TRBJ1-1|-
CASSLDRALMNTEAFF
TGCGCCAGCAGCTTAGACAGGGCCCTCATGAACACTGAAGCTTTCTTT
>TRBV7-9|-|TRBJ2-1|-
CASSLEAGSLIYNEQFF
TGTGCCAGCAGCTTAGAGGCGGGTAGCCTTATTTACAATGAGCAGTTCTTC
>TRBV28|-|TRBJ1-2|few
CASSFPMGYGYTF
TGTGCCAGCAGTTTTCCCATGGGCTATGGCTACACCTTC
>TRBV4-1|TRBD2|TRBJ2-3|-
CASSQRRAGGTDTQYF
TGCGCCAGCAGCCAGAGGCGAGCGGGGGGCACAGATACGCAGTATTTT
>TRBV9|-|TRBJ1-1|-
CASSLEEGFREAFF
TGTGCCAGCAGCCTAGAGGAGGGGTTCAGGGAAGCTTTCTTT
>TRBV7-6|-|TRBJ2-6|-
CASSLESQGRYSGANVLTF
TGTGCCAGCAGCTTAGAAAGTCAGGGCCGCTACTCTGGGGCCAACGTCCTGACTTTC
>TRBV19|TRBD1|TRBJ2-7|-
CASSIDRADEQYF
TGTGCCAGTAGTATCGACAGGGCCGACGAGCAGTACTTC
>TRBV7-9|-|TRBJ1-1|-
CASSATGPAGNTEAFF
TGTGCCAGCAGCGCGACAGGTCCGGCGGGGAACACTGAAGCTTTCTTT
>TRBV7-9|-|TRBJ1-1|-
CASSSLGSTEAFF
TGTGCCAGCAGCTCCCTAGGAAGTACTGAAGCTTTCTTT
>TRBV5-1|-|TRBJ2-1|-
CASSLLRDYNEQFF
TGCGCCAGCAGCTTGCTGCGGGACTACAATGAGCAGTTCTTC
>TRBV9|TRBD1|TRBJ1-2|-
CASSVGLPGQVESYGYTF
TGTGCCAGCAGCGTAGGCCTACCGGGACAGGTGGAGAGCTATGGCTACACCTTC
>TRBV4-1|-|TRBJ2-2|-
CASSQELTRSGELFF
TGCGCCAGCAGCCAAGAACTGACCAGGTCCGGGGAGCTGTTTTTT
>TRBV2|-|TRBJ1-1|-
CASSVRLPLVAFF
TGTGCCAGCAGTGTACGACTCCCCCTAGTGGCTTTCTTT
>TRBV7-2|TRBD1|TRBJ2-7|few
CASSLLRQGRSHEQYF
TGTGCCAGCAGCTTACTAAGACAGGGGAGAAGCCACGAGCAGTACTTC
>TRBV5-1|-|TRBJ1-6|few
CASSDSYNSPLHF
TGCGCCAGCAGCGACTCGTATAATTCACCCCTCCACTTT
>TRBV6-6|-|TRBJ2-7|-
CASSYSPSPTYEQYF
TGTGCCAGCAGTTACTCCCCGAGCCCGACCTACGAGCAGTACTTC
>TRBV6-5|-|TRBJ1-2|-
CASSSDGAGTYGYTF
TGTGCCAGCAGTTCGGACGGTGCAGGTACCTATGGCTACACCTTC
>TRBV27|-|TRBJ2-7|-
CASSFTGNLHEQYF
TGTGCCAGCAGTTTTACAGGGAATCTCCACGAGCAGTACTTC